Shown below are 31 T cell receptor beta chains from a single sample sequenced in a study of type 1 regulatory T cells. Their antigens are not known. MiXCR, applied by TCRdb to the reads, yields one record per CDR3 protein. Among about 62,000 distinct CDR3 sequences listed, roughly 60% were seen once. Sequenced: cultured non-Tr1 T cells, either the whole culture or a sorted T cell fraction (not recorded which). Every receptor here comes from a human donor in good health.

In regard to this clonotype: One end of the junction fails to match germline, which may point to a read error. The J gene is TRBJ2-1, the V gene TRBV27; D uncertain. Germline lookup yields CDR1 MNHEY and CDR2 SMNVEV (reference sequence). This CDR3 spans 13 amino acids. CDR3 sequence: CASSFFISRELFF. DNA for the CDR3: TGTGCCAGCAGTTTTTTTATTAGCCGCGAGCTGTTCTTC.

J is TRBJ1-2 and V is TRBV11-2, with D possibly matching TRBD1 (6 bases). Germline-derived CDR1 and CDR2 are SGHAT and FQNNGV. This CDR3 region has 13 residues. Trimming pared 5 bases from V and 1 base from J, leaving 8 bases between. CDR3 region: CASSKDSNYGYTF. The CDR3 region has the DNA TGTGCCAGCAGCAAGGACAGTAACTATGGCTACACCTTC. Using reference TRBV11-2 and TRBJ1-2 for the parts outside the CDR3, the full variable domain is EAGVAQSPRYKIIEKRQSVAFWCNPISGHATLYWYQQILGQGPKLLIQFQNNGVVDDSQLPKDRFSAERLKGVDSTLKIQPAKLEDSAVYLCASSKDSNYGYTFGSGTRLTVV.

The CDR3 DNA follows: TGTGCCAGTAGTATCCTACACCAAGAGACCCAGTACTTC. Its translation: CASSILHQETQYF. The V call is TRBV19, the J call TRBJ2-5; D is uncertain. V was trimmed by 3 bases and J by 0 bases, leaving 5 bases between them. CDR3 size: 13 residues. The germline V gene has CDR1 LNHDA and CDR2 SQIVND (reference sequence).

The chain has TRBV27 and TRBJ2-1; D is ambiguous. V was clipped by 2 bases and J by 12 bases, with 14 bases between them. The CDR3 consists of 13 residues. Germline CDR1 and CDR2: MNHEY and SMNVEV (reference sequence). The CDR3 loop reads CASSLRSSSVQFF. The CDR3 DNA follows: TGTGCCAGCAGTTTAAGGAGTTCAAGCGTGCAGTTCTTC.

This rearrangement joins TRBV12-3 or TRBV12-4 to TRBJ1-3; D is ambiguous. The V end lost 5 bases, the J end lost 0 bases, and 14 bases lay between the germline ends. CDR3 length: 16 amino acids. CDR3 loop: CASSRRQGISGNTIYF. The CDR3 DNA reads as TGTGCCAGCAGTCGGCGACAAGGAATCTCTGGAAACACCATATATTTT.

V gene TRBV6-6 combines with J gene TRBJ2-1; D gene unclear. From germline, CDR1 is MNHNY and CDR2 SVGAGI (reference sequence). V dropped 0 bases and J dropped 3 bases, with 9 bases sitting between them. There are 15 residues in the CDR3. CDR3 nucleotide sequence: TGTGCCAGCAGTTACTCCCTCGGTATCTACAATGAGCAGTTCTTC. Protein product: CASSYSLGIYNEQFF.

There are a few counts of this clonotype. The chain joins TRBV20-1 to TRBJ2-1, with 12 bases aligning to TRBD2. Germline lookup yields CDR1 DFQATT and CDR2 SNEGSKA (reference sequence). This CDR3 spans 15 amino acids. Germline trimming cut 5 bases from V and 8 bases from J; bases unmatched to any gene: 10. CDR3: CSAEQAASGRDEQFF. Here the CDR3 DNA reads TGCAGTGCTGAACAGGCGGCTAGCGGGAGGGATGAGCAGTTCTTC.

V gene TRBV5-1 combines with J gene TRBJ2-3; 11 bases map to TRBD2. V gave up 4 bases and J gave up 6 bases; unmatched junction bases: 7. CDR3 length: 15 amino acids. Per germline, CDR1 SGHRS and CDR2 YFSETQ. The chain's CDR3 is CASSLTSGSMDTQYF. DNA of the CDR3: TGCGCCAGCAGCCTTACTAGCGGGAGTATGGATACGCAGTATTTT.

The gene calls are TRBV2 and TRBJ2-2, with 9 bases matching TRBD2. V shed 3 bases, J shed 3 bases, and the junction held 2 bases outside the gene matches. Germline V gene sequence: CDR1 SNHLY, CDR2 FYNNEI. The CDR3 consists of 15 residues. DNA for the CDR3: TGTGCCAGCAGTGAGGTAGCGGGAGACACCGGGGAGCTGTTTTTT. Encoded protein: CASSEVAGDTGELFF.

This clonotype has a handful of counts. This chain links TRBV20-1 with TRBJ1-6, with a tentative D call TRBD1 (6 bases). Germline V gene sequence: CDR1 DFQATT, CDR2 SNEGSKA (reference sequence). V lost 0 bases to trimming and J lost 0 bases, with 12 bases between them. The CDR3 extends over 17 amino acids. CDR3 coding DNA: TGCAGTGCTAGAGACACAGGGTTGGGCTCCTATAATTCACCCCTCCACTTT. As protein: CSARDTGLGSYNSPLHF.

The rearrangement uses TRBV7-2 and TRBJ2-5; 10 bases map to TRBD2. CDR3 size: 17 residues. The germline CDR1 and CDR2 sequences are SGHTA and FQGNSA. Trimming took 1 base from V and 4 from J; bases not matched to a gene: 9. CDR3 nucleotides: TGTGCCAGCAGCTTAGTGGGGGTAGCGGGAGGTCCAGAGACCCAGTACTTC. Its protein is CASSLVGVAGGPETQYF.

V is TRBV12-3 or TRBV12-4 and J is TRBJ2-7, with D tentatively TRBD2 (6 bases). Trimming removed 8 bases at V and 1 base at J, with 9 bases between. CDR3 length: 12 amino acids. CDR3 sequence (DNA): TGTGCCAGCGGAGGGGAGTCCTACGAGCAGTACTTC. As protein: CASGGESYEQYF.

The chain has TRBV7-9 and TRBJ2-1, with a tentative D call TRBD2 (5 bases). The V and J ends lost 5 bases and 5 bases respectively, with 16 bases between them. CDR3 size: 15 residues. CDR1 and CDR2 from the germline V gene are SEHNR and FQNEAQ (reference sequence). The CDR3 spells CASSEPYRGNNEQFF. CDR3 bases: TGTGCCAGCAGCGAACCATATCGGGGTAACAATGAGCAGTTCTTC.

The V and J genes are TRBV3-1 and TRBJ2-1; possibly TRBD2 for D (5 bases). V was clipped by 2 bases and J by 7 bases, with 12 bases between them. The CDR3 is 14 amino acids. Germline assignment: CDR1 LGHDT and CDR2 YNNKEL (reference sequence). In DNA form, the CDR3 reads TGTGCCAGCAGCCAACGGGGTAGTCGGAATGAGCAGTTCTTC. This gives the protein CASSQRGSRNEQFF.

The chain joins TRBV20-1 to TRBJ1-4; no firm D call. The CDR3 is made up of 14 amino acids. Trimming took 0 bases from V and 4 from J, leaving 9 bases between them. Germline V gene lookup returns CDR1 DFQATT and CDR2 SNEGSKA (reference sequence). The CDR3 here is CSARDTLYNEKLFF. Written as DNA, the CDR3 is TGCAGTGCTAGAGATACCCTCTATAATGAAAAACTGTTTTTT.

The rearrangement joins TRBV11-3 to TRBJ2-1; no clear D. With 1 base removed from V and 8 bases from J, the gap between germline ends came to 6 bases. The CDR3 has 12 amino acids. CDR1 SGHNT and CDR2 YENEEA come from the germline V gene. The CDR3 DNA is TGTGCCAGCAGCTTAGTGAGGCATGAGCAGTTCTTC. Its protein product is CASSLVRHEQFF.

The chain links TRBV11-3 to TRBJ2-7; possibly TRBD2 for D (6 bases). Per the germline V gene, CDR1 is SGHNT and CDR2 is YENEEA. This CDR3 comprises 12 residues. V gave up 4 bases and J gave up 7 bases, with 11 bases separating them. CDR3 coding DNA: TGTGCCAGCAGCTCACATGGGGGGGAGCAGTACTTC. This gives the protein CASSSHGGEQYF.

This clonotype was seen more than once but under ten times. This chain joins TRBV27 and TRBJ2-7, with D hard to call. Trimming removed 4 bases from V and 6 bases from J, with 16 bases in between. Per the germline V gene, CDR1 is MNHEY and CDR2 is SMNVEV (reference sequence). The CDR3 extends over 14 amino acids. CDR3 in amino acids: CASSYRNSGTEQYF. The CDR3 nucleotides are TGTGCCAGCAGTTACCGCAATTCTGGAACCGAGCAGTACTTC.

CDR3 region: CASSQDVPVPGETQYF. The CDR3 coding sequence is TGTGCCAGCAGCCAAGATGTTCCAGTGCCAGGAGAGACCCAGTACTTC. The chain has TRBV3-1 and TRBJ2-5; D remains unclear. The length of the CDR3 is 16 residues. CDR1 LGHDT and CDR2 YNNKEL come from the germline V gene (reference sequence). V was cut by 0 bases and J by 4 bases, with 15 bases left in between.

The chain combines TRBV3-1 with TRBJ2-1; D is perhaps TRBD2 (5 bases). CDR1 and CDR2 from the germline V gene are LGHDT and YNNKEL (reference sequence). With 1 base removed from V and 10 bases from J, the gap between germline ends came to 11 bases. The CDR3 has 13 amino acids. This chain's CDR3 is CASSQGLAREQFF. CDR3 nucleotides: TGTGCCAGCAGCCAAGGTCTAGCCCGCGAGCAGTTCTTC.

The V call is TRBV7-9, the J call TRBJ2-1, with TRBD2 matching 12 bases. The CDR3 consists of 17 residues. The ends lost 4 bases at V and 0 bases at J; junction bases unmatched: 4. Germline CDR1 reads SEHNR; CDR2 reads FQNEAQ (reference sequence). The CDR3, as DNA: TGTGCCAGCAGCTCCACGACTAGCGGGAGCTCCTACAATGAGCAGTTCTTC. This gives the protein CASSSTTSGSSYNEQFF.

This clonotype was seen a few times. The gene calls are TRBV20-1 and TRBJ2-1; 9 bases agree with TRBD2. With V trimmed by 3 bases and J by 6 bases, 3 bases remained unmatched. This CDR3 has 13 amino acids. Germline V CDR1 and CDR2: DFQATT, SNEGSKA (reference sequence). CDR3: CSASSGRSNEQFF. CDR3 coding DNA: TGCAGTGCTAGTAGCGGGAGAAGCAATGAGCAGTTCTTC.

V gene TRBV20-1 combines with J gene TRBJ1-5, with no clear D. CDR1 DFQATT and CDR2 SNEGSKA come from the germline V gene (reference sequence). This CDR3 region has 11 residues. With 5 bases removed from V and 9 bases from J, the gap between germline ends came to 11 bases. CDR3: CSAATSGPQHF. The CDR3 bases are TGCAGTGCTGCAACGTCCGGGCCCCAGCATTTT.

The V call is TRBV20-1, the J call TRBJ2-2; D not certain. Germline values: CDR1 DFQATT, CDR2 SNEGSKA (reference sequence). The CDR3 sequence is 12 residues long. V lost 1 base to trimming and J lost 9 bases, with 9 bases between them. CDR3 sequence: CSARGQARELFF. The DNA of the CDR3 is TGCAGTGCTAGAGGGCAAGCGAGGGAGCTGTTTTTT.

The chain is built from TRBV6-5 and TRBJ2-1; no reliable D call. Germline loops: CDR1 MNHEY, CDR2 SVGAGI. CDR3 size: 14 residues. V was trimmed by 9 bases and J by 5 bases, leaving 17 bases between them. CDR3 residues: CARILLDRNNEQFF. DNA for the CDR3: TGTGCCAGGATCTTACTGGACCGAAACAATGAGCAGTTCTTC.

The CDR3 DNA follows: TGTGCCAGCAGCTTAGGTCGGGAGGCCAACAATGAGCAGTTCTTC. It specifies CASSLGREANNEQFF. The V and J genes are TRBV7-2 and TRBJ2-1; 7 bases match TRBD2. The V gene end was trimmed by 1 base and the J gene end by 5 bases; junction bases not matched to a gene: 5. This CDR3 is built from 15 residues. CDR1 and CDR2 (germline): SGHTA, FQGNSA.

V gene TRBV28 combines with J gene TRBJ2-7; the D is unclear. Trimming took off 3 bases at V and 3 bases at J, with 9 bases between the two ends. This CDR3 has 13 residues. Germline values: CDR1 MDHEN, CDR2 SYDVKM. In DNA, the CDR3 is TGTGCCAGCAGTTTTGCACCTGTCTACGAGCAGTACTTC. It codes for CASSFAPVYEQYF.

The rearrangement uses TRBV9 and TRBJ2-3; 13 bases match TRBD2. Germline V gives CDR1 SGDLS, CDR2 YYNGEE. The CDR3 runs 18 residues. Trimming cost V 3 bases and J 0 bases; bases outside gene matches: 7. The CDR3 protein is CASSAGLAGTTSTDTQYF. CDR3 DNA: TGTGCCAGCAGCGCGGGACTAGCGGGAACAACTAGCACAGATACGCAGTATTTT.

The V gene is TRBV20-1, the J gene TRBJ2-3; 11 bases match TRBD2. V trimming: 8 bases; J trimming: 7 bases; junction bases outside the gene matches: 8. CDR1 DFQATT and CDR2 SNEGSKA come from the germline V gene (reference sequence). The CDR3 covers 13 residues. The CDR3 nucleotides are TGCAGTTTAGCGGGAGGGGGGTCGAATACGCAGTATTTT. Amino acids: CSLAGGGSNTQYF.

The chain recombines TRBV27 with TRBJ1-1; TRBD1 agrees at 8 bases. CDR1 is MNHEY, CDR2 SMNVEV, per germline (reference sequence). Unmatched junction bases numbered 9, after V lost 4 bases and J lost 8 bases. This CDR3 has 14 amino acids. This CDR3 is CASSSQGGLGEAFF. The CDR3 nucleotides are TGTGCCAGCAGTTCACAGGGGGGGCTGGGAGAAGCTTTCTTT.

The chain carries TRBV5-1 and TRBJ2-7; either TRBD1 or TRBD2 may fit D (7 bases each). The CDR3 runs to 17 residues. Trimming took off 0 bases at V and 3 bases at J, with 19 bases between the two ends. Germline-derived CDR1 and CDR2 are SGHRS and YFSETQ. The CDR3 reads CASSLDRGAGMLYEQYF. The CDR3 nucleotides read TGCGCCAGCAGCTTGGACAGGGGAGCGGGAATGCTCTACGAGCAGTACTTC.